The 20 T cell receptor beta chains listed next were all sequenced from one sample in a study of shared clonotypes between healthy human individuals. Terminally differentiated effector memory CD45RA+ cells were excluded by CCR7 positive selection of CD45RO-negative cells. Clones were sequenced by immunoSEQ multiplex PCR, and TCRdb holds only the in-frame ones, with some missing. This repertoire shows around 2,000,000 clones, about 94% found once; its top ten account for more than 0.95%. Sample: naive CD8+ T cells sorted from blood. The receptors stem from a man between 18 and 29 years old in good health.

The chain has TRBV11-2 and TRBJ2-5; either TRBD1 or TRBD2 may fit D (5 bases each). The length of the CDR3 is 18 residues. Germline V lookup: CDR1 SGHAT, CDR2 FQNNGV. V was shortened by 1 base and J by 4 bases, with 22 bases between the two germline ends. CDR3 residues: CASSLVLRDDGMGETQYF. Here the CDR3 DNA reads TGTGCCAGCAGCTTAGTATTAAGGGACGACGGAATGGGAGAGACCCAGTACTTC.

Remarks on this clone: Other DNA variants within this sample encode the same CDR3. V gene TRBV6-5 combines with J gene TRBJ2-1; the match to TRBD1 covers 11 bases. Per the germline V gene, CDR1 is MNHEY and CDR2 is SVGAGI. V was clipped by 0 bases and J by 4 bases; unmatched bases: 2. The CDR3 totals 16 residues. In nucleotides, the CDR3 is TGTGCCAGCAGTTACTCCGGGACAGGGGGTTACAATGAGCAGTTCTTC. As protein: CASSYSGTGGYNEQFF.

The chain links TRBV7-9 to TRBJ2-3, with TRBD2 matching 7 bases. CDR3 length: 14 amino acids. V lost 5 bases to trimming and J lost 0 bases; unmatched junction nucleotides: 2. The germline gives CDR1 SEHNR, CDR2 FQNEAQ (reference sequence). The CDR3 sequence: CASSERDSTDTQYF. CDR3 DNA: TGTGCCAGCAGCGAGCGGGACAGCACAGATACGCAGTATTTT.

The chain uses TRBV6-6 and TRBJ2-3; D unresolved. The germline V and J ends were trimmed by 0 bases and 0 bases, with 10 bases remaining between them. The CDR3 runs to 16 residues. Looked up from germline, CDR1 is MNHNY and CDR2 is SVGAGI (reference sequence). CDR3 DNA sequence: TGTGCCAGCAGTTACTCGGACCCTGCTAGCACAGATACGCAGTATTTT. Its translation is CASSYSDPASTDTQYF.

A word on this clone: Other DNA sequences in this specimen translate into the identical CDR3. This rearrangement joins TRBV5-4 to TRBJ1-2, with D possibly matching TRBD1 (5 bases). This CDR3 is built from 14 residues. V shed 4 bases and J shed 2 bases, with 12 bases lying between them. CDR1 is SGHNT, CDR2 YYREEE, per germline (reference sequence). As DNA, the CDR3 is TGTGCCAGCAGCCTCGGGACGGGGAACTATGGCTACACCTTC. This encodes CASSLGTGNYGYTF.

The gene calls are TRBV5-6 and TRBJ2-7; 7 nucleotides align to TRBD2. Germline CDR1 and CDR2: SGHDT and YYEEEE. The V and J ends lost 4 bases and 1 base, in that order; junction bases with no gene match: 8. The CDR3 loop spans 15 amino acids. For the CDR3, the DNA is TGTGCCAGCAGCCACCCACTAGCGTCGTCCTACGAGCAGTACTTC. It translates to CASSHPLASSYEQYF.

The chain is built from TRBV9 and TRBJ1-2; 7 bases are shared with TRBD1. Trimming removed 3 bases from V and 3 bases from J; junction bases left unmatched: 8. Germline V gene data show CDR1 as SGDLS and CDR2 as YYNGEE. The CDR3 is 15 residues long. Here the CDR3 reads CASSDYRGNHYGYTF. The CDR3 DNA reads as TGTGCCAGCAGCGACTACAGGGGAAATCACTATGGCTACACCTTC. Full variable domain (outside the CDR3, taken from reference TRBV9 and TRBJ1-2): DSGVTQTPKHLITATGQRVTLRCSPRSGDLSVYWYQQSLDQGLQFLIQYYNGEERAKGNILERFSAQQFPDLHSELNLSSLELGDSALYFCASSDYRGNHYGYTFGSGTRLTVV.

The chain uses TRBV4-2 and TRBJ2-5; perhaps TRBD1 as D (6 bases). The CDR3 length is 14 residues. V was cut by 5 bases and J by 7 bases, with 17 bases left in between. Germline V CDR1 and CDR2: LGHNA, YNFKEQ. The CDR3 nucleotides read TGTGCCAGCAGCGACTCTACAGGGTGGGTGACCCAGTACTTC. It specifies CASSDSTGWVTQYF.

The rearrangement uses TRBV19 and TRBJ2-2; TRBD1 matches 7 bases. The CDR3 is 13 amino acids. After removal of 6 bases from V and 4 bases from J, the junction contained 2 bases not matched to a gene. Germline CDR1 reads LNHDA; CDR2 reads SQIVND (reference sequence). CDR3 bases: TGTGCCAGTAGGACAGGGTCCACCGGGGAGCTGTTTTTT. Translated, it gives CASRTGSTGELFF.

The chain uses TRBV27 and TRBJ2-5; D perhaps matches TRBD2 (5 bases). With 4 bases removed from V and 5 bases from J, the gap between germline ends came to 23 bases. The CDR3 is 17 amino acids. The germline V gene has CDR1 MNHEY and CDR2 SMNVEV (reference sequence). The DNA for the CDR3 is TGTGCCAGCAGTTATACAGTCCCGGGATCAGGCGTGGAGACCCAGTACTTC. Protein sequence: CASSYTVPGSGVETQYF.

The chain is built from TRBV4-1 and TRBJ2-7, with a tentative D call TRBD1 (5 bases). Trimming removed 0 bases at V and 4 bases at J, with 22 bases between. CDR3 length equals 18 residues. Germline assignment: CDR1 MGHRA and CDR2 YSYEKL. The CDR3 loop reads CASSQDQGVGPPQYEQYF. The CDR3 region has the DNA TGCGCCAGCAGCCAAGATCAGGGCGTAGGCCCCCCCCAATACGAGCAGTACTTC.

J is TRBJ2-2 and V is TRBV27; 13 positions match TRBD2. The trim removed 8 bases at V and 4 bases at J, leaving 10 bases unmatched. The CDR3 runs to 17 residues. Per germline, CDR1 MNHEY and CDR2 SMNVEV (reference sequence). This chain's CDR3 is CASCELAGGPGTGELFF. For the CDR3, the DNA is TGTGCCAGCTGTGAACTAGCGGGGGGGCCAGGCACCGGGGAGCTGTTTTTT.

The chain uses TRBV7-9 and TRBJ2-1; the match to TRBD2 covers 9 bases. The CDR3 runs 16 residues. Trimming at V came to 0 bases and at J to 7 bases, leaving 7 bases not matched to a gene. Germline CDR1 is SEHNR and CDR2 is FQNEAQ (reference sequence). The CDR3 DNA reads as TGTGCCAGCAGCTTAGCGATGATAGCGGGAGCAAATGAGCAGTTCTTC. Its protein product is CASSLAMIAGANEQFF.

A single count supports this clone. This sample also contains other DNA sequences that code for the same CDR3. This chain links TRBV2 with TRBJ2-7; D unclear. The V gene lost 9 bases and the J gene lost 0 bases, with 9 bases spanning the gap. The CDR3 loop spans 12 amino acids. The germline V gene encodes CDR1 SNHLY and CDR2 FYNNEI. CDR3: CASVGSSYEQYF. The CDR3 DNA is TGTGCCAGTGTAGGGTCCTCCTACGAGCAGTACTTC.

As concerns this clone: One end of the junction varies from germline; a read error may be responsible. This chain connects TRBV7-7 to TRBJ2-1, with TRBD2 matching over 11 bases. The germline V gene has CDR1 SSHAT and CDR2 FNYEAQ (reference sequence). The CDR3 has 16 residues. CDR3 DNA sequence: TGTGCTAGCAGCCCCGAACTAGCGGGAGCGTACAATGAGCAGTTCTTC. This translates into CASSPELAGAYNEQFF.

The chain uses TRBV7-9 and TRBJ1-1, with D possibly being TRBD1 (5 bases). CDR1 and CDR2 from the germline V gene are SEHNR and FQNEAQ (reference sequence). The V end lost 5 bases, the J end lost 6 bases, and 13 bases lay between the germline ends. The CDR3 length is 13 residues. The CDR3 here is CASSPGTGPEAFF. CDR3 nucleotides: TGTGCCAGCAGCCCCGGGACGGGGCCTGAAGCTTTCTTT.

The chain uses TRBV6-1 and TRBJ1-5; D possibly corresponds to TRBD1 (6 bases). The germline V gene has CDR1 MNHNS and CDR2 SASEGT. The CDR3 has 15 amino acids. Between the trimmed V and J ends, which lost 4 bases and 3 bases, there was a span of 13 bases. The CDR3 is CASSVRTAFNQPQHF. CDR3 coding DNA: TGTGCCAGCAGTGTCCGGACAGCCTTCAATCAGCCCCAGCATTTT.

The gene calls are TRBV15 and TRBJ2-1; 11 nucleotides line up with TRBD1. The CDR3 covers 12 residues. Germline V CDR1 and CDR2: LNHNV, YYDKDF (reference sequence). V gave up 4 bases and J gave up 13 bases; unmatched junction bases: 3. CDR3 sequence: CATSTGTGGQFF. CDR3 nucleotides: TGTGCCACCAGCACGGGGACAGGGGGACAGTTCTTC. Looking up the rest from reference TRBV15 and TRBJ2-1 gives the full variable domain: DAMVIQNPRYQVTQFGKPVTLSCSQTLNHNVMYWYQQKSSQAPKLLFHYYDKDFNNEADTPDNFQSRRPNTSFCFLDIRSPGLGDTAMYLCATSTGTGGQFFGPGTRLTVL.

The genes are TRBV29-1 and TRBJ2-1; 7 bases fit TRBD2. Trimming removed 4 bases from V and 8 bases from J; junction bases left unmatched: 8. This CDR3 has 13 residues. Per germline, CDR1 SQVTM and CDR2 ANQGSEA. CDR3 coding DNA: TGCAGCGTTGGGGACTACTCGTCTGATGAGCAGTTCTTC. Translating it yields CSVGDYSSDEQFF.

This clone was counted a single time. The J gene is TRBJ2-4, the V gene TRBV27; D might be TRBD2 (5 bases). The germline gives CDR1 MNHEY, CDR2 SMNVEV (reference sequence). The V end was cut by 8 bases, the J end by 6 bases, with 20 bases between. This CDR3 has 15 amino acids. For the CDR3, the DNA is TGTGCCAGCCGCCCCAACGGGGATTGGGGAAACATTCAGTACTTC. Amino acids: CASRPNGDWGNIQYF.